Listed below are T cell receptor beta chains from one sample, sequenced in a study of shared T cell receptors in the human thymus. Profiled with immunoSEQ multiplex PCR; TCRdb holds only in-frame clones, not every one. The data hold more than 550,000 clones, with 87% observed a single time. This sample was shared with a second study, whose subject was human thymus T cells.

What was sequenced was thymocytes. The origin of the receptors is a boy in the first two years of life with a congenital heart defect. Each CDR3 is given without its conserved first and last residue. Each record gives: CDR3 protein, clone size, V gene, J gene. Some rows mark clone size as missing; the rest say once, few, many or name a class of expanded clone.

cdr3_aa: ASSIPQMRQGAGQPQH; clone_size: NA; v_call: TRBV19; j_call: TRBJ1-5
cdr3_aa: ASSQDLPGQGFRTGELF; clone_size: NA; v_call: TRBV14; j_call: TRBJ2-2
cdr3_aa: ASSLRGREGQGYRENIQY; clone_size: NA; v_call: TRBV27; j_call: TRBJ2-4
cdr3_aa: ASSLLAGGRYNEQF; clone_size: NA; v_call: TRBV5-6; j_call: TRBJ2-1
cdr3_aa: SVAAGQNSGNTIY; clone_size: NA; v_call: TRBV29-1; j_call: TRBJ1-3
cdr3_aa: ASSTTQAAGDDEQF; clone_size: NA; v_call: TRBV13; j_call: TRBJ2-1
cdr3_aa: ASSGQVYEQY; clone_size: NA; v_call: TRBV25-1; j_call: TRBJ2-7
cdr3_aa: ASSTGHTYYEQY; clone_size: NA; v_call: TRBV7-2; j_call: TRBJ2-7
cdr3_aa: ASSPRRGQGANTGELF; clone_size: NA; v_call: TRBV19; j_call: TRBJ2-2
cdr3_aa: ASSQAAGKNSPLH; clone_size: NA; v_call: TRBV14; j_call: TRBJ1-6
cdr3_aa: ASSPRLAGDRYEQY; clone_size: once; v_call: TRBV5-1; j_call: TRBJ2-7
cdr3_aa: ASSEPPQGSYEQY; clone_size: NA; v_call: TRBV5-5; j_call: TRBJ2-7
cdr3_aa: ASSYKIQDTGELF; clone_size: NA; v_call: TRBV7-9; j_call: TRBJ2-2
cdr3_aa: ASSSGLLLWESYEQY; clone_size: NA; v_call: TRBV28; j_call: TRBJ2-7
cdr3_aa: ASSLWAGQPTDTQY; clone_size: NA; v_call: TRBV28; j_call: TRBJ2-3
cdr3_aa: ASSLGQGGNNSPLH; clone_size: NA; v_call: TRBV5-6; j_call: TRBJ1-6
cdr3_aa: ACGTAIKNQPQH; clone_size: NA; v_call: TRBV30; j_call: TRBJ1-5
cdr3_aa: ASSFPRDRHSYEQY; clone_size: NA; v_call: TRBV5-5; j_call: TRBJ2-7
cdr3_aa: ASRTIAGSTDTQY; clone_size: NA; v_call: TRBV6-5; j_call: TRBJ2-3
cdr3_aa: ASSQDFHKESHHSGNTIY; clone_size: NA; v_call: TRBV4-3; j_call: TRBJ1-3
cdr3_aa: ASSQDPILAGGPTYEQY; clone_size: NA; v_call: TRBV4-3; j_call: TRBJ2-7
cdr3_aa: ASSPGGKDTEAF; clone_size: NA; v_call: TRBV11-3; j_call: TRBJ1-1
cdr3_aa: SASQEGRGELF; clone_size: NA; v_call: TRBV29-1; j_call: TRBJ2-2
cdr3_aa: ASSYWQFDEQF; clone_size: NA; v_call: TRBV6-5; j_call: TRBJ2-1
cdr3_aa: ASGPGTSGRYTQY; clone_size: NA; v_call: TRBV10-1; j_call: TRBJ2-3
cdr3_aa: ASSRDRQNTDTQY; clone_size: NA; v_call: TRBV28; j_call: TRBJ2-3
cdr3_aa: ASSEPGQGFYEQY; clone_size: NA; v_call: TRBV5-1; j_call: TRBJ2-7
cdr3_aa: ASSQALAGIQETQY; clone_size: NA; v_call: TRBV4-1; j_call: TRBJ2-5
cdr3_aa: ASSWDRGRLGYT; clone_size: NA; v_call: TRBV5-1; j_call: TRBJ1-2
cdr3_aa: ASSLKLPGTGGTYEQY; clone_size: NA; v_call: TRBV27; j_call: TRBJ2-7
cdr3_aa: AISEQEYSNQPQH; clone_size: NA; v_call: TRBV10-3; j_call: TRBJ1-5
cdr3_aa: ASSRGGGPHEQF; clone_size: NA; v_call: TRBV9; j_call: TRBJ2-1
cdr3_aa: ASSLALGEYQNSPLH; clone_size: NA; v_call: TRBV5-5; j_call: TRBJ1-6
cdr3_aa: ASSLFPDRERDGYT; clone_size: NA; v_call: TRBV5-1; j_call: TRBJ1-2
cdr3_aa: ASSSRGPPLYGYT; clone_size: NA; v_call: TRBV11-2; j_call: TRBJ1-2
cdr3_aa: ASSPPDISYNEQF; clone_size: NA; v_call: TRBV5-1; j_call: TRBJ2-1
cdr3_aa: ASSPSQESYNEQF; clone_size: NA; v_call: TRBV23-1; j_call: TRBJ2-1